This T cell receptor (beta chain) is drawn from a study of T cell responses to AZD1222 COVID-19 vaccine. Study-level findings and limits: Repertoire sampling occurred only after the peak T cell response. The donors showed a predominance of white British ancestry and of females, with possible underestimation of clonal diversity. Among those given AZD1222, only 6 or 7 were seropositive at baseline.

Points on this clone: Its cognate antigen is unknown.

Some clones are missing from TCRdb's copy, which holds only in-frame ones; the method was immunoSEQ multiplex PCR. Altogether roughly 70,000 clones are present, under 90% being singletons, with the ten largest covering around 15%. The sample consisted of peripheral blood, taken 28 days after the second AZD1222 dose. This sequence was found in an adult who received the AZD1222 COVID-19 vaccine.

For the CDR3, the DNA is TGTGCCATCTCGGACAGGGTCTACACAGATACGCAGTATTTT. It is translated as CAISDRVYTDTQYF. The V call is TRBV10-3, the J call TRBJ2-3, with 8 bases that match TRBD1. Germline loops: CDR1 ENHRY, CDR2 SYGVKD. The junction had 6 bases not matched to a gene; V was cut back by 8 bases and J by 2 bases. This CDR3 contains 14 residues.